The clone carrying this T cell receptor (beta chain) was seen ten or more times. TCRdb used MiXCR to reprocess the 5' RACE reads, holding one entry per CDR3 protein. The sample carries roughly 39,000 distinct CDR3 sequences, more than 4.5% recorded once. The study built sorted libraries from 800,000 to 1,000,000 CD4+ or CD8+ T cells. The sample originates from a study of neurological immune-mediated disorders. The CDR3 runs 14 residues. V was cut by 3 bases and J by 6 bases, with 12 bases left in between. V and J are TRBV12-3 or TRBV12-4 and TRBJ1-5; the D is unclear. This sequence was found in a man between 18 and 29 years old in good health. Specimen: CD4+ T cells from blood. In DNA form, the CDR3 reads TGTGCCAGCAGTTTGGGTTGGGTAAGTCAGCCCCAGCATTTT. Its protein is CASSLGWVSQPQHF.